Listed here are 3 T cell receptor beta chains from one sample, sequenced in a study of T cell responses to AZD1222 COVID-19 vaccine (dated by TCRdb to the early 2020s). The protocol used for the library was the immunoSEQ multiplex PCR assay. TCRdb limited this immuneACCESS table to in-frame rearrangements with V and J called. A share of clones is missing; checked studies link under half to unresolved V genes, and the rest is unexplained. Counted in this sample were under 200,000 clones; around nine tenths of them appeared once. The ten largest clones add up to more than 5.5% of the sample. The time point label for this specimen denotes: baseline before first vaccination. The specimen comprised peripheral blood, sampled on day 0 of AZD1222 vaccination. The receptor set was obtained from an adult in good health.

The chain carries TRBV19 and TRBJ1-5, with D tentatively TRBD1 (5 bases). This CDR3 has 15 amino acids. V lost 5 bases to trimming and J lost 0 bases, with 11 bases between them. Germline loops: CDR1 LNHDA, CDR2 SQIVND (reference sequence). This CDR3 reads CASSPGRDSNQPQHF. CDR3 DNA: TGTGCCAGTAGTCCCGGCAGGGATAGCAATCAGCCCCAGCATTTT. Supplemented by reference TRBV19 and TRBJ1-5, the full variable domain reads DGGITQSPKYLFRKEGQNVTLSCEQNLNHDAMYWYRQDPGQGLRLIYYSQIVNDFQKGDIAEGYSVSREKKESFPLTVTSAQKNPTAFYLCASSPGRDSNQPQHFGDGTRLSIL.

The rearrangement uses TRBV28 and TRBJ1-6; weak D call: TRBD1 (5 bases). Germline CDR1 MDHEN, CDR2 SYDVKM. The CDR3 is made up of 16 amino acids. The germline V and J ends were trimmed by 4 bases and 0 bases, with 10 bases remaining between them. CDR3 in amino acids: CASSYEGISYNSPLHF. The CDR3 DNA is TGTGCCAGCAGTTACGAGGGGATCTCCTATAATTCACCCCTCCACTTT.

This chain uses TRBV6-5 with TRBJ1-1; tentatively, D is TRBD1 (6 bases). Trimming took off 2 bases at V and 6 bases at J, with 13 bases between the two ends. The germline CDR1 and CDR2 sequences are MNHEY and SVGAGI. CDR3 length equals 14 residues. The CDR3 DNA follows: TGTGCCAGCAGTTACCAGGGGATTACGTCTGAAGCTTTCTTT. Its protein product is CASSYQGITSEAFF.